Following are 24 T cell receptor beta chains from one sample sequenced in a study of cytomegalovirus exposure and HLA in healthy donors. Primers included in the PCR were 60 Vbeta and 13 Jbeta primers. Sequenced by immunoSEQ multiplex PCR; TCRdb stores in-frame clones only, minus some. The table gives 100,000 to 150,000 clones; the top ten clones make up under 3.5% of it. Sample: PBMCs. All receptors derive from a man aged 25-45 years in good health and CMV-seronegative.

The DNA for the CDR3 is TGTGCCAGCAGTTTACAGGGATTCTATGGCTACACCTTC. Translated: CASSLQGFYGYTF. J is TRBJ1-2 and V is TRBV27, with D perhaps TRBD1 (5 bases). This CDR3 spans 13 amino acids. The V gene's germline CDR1 is MNHEY and CDR2 SMNVEV (reference sequence). Trimming cost V 2 bases and J 4 bases, with 8 bases left between them.

This chain joins TRBV28 and TRBJ1-3, with a weak D call TRBD1 (6 bases). V was shortened by 10 bases and J by 0 bases, with 19 bases between the two germline ends. Germline CDR1 MDHEN, CDR2 SYDVKM. There are 16 residues in the CDR3. In DNA form, the CDR3 reads TGTGCCACCTTTGAACCGGGACAAACCTCTGGAAACACCATATATTTT. Its translation: CATFEPGQTSGNTIYF.

The genes are TRBV6-5 and TRBJ2-1, with 7 bases that match TRBD2. The CDR3 loop spans 12 amino acids. Germline CDR1 MNHEY, CDR2 SVGAGI. V lost 8 bases, J lost 13 bases, and 11 bases stayed unmatched. CDR3 nucleotides: TGTGCCAGCGGGTCCGAAACTAGCGCCCAGTTCTTC. Translation: CASGSETSAQFF.

The chain employs TRBV7-2 and TRBJ1-3, with a weak D call TRBD1 (5 bases). V was trimmed by 2 bases and J by 7 bases, leaving 6 bases between them. The CDR3 runs 12 residues. The germline gives CDR1 SGHTA, CDR2 FQGNSA. Here the CDR3 DNA reads TGTGCCAGCAGCTTAAAGGGGAACACCATATATTTT. Translating gives CASSLKGNTIYF. The full variable domain, with the rest looked up from reference TRBV7-2 and TRBJ1-3, is GAGVSQSPSNKVTEKGKDVELRCDPISGHTALYWYRQSLGQGLEFLIYFQGNSAPDKSGLPSDRFSAERTGGSVSTLTIQRTQQEDSAVYLCASSLKGNTIYFGEGSWLTVV.

Worth noting for this clone: Other nucleotide sequences from this sample produce the same CDR3. The chain has TRBV5-5 and TRBJ2-5; TRBD1 matches 9 bases. V dropped 4 bases and J dropped 1; count of bases not matched to a gene: 2. The germline CDR1 and CDR2 sequences are SGHKS and YYEKEE (reference sequence). The CDR3 consists of 14 residues. The CDR3 loop is CASSPGQGQETQYF. The CDR3 DNA follows: TGTGCCAGCAGCCCGGGACAGGGCCAAGAGACCCAGTACTTC.

The gene calls are TRBV19 and TRBJ2-1, with 10 bases aligning to TRBD2. Germline CDR1 LNHDA, CDR2 SQIVND (reference sequence). The V and J ends lost 5 bases and 1 base, in that order; junction bases with no gene match: 5. CDR3 length: 16 amino acids. This CDR3 reads CASSPTSGISYNEQFF. The CDR3 DNA follows: TGTGCCAGTAGTCCAACTAGCGGGATATCCTACAATGAGCAGTTCTTC.

The chain links TRBV2 to TRBJ2-7, with D perhaps matching TRBD1 (6 bases). The length of the CDR3 is 13 residues. V was shortened by 3 bases and J by 0 bases, with 6 bases between the two germline ends. Germline assignment: CDR1 SNHLY and CDR2 FYNNEI. Here the CDR3 DNA reads TGTGCCAGCAGTGAGGACAGCTCCTACGAGCAGTACTTC. As protein: CASSEDSSYEQYF.

The chain combines TRBV27 with TRBJ1-5; D perhaps matches TRBD1 (5 bases). The CDR3 runs 15 residues. The germline V gene encodes CDR1 MNHEY and CDR2 SMNVEV (reference sequence). Trimming stripped 4 bases from V and 3 bases from J, with 13 bases between. CDR3 DNA sequence: TGTGCCAGCAGTTCCGTCGGACAAAACAATCAGCCCCAGCATTTT. Protein product: CASSSVGQNNQPQHF.

The chain carries TRBV5-1 and TRBJ1-1, with a tentative D call TRBD1 (6 bases). Between the trimmed V and J ends, which lost 3 bases and 0 bases, there was a span of 27 bases. CDR1 SGHRS and CDR2 YFSETQ come from the germline V gene. The CDR3 length is 20 residues. CDR3 DNA: TGCGCCAGCAGCTGGGTAGTTAAGGAACAGGGAGCGCGATTGAACACTGAAGCTTTCTTT. Translation gives CASSWVVKEQGARLNTEAFF.

The chain links TRBV28 to TRBJ2-1, with unresolved D. This CDR3 contains 11 residues. Germline V gene data show CDR1 as MDHEN and CDR2 as SYDVKM. V gave up 5 bases and J gave up 9 bases, with 8 bases separating them. The CDR3 protein is CASSPYGEQFF. CDR3 nucleotides: TGTGCCAGCAGTCCCTACGGTGAGCAGTTCTTC.

The chain carries TRBV29-1 and TRBJ2-1, with 10 bases fitting TRBD1. CDR1 is SQVTM and CDR2 is ANQGSEA in the germline V gene. V lost 7 bases, J lost 6 bases, and 6 bases stayed unmatched. This CDR3 is built from 13 residues. CDR3 residues: CSGDRGLGNEQFF. The CDR3 DNA reads TGCAGCGGAGACAGGGGGCTCGGCAATGAGCAGTTCTTC.

V usage is TRBV27 and J usage is TRBJ2-1, with 10 nucleotides matching TRBD2. The V gene end was trimmed by 8 bases and the J gene end by 15 bases; junction bases not matched to a gene: 10. CDR3 length equals 12 residues. Germline V CDR1 and CDR2: MNHEY, SMNVEV (reference sequence). Here the CDR3 reads CASRTSGPLLFF. The CDR3 DNA reads as TGTGCCAGCCGGACTAGCGGCCCCTTATTGTTCTTC.

J is TRBJ2-5 and V is TRBV28, with 13 nucleotides matching TRBD2. The germline CDR1 and CDR2 sequences are MDHEN and SYDVKM. CDR3 length equals 16 residues. With 6 bases clipped from V and 2 bases from J, the junction kept 6 bases outside the gene matches. CDR3 sequence reads: CASRLRLAGGQETQYF. In DNA, the CDR3 is TGTGCCAGCAGGCTAAGACTAGCGGGAGGTCAAGAGACCCAGTACTTC.

V is TRBV4-1 and J is TRBJ2-7; 7 bases match TRBD1. Trimming at V came to 8 bases and at J to 0 bases, leaving 4 bases not matched to a gene. The CDR3 has 13 amino acids. Per the germline V gene, CDR1 is MGHRA and CDR2 is YSYEKL. For the CDR3, the DNA is TGCGCCAGCTCGACAGGGATCTCCTACGAGCAGTACTTC. It translates to CASSTGISYEQYF.

V gene TRBV6-1 combines with J gene TRBJ1-4; TRBD1 agrees at 7 bases. Germline assignment: CDR1 MNHNS and CDR2 SASEGT. V was pared by 6 bases and J by 5 bases, with 3 bases of the junction left unmatched. The CDR3 loop spans 13 amino acids. CDR3 loop: CASSGTVNEKLFF. The CDR3, as DNA: TGTGCCAGCAGCGGGACAGTCAATGAAAAACTGTTTTTT.

The chain links TRBV10-1 to TRBJ2-2; D uncertain. Per the germline V gene, CDR1 is WNHNN and CDR2 is SYGVQD (reference sequence). The germline V and J ends were trimmed by 4 bases and 5 bases, with 11 bases remaining between them. The CDR3 has 14 amino acids. The CDR3 sequence is CASSAQSETGELFF. DNA for the CDR3: TGCGCCAGCAGTGCCCAAAGTGAGACCGGGGAGCTGTTTTTT.

The gene calls are TRBV5-6 and TRBJ2-5; weak D call: TRBD1 (7 bases). The CDR3 totals 14 residues. Per germline, CDR1 SGHDT and CDR2 YYEEEE. The ends were cut back, 4 bases at V and 2 bases at J, with 12 bases in the middle. CDR3 DNA: TGTGCCAGCAGCGGCGGGACAGAACAAGAGACCCAGTACTTC. This gives the protein CASSGGTEQETQYF.

This chain connects TRBV18 to TRBJ2-3; unclear D gene. The CDR3 sequence is 12 residues long. The germline V gene encodes CDR1 KGHSH and CDR2 LQKENI. V lost 4 bases to trimming and J lost 1 base, with 3 bases between them. This CDR3 reads CASSLGTDTQYF. As DNA, the CDR3 is TGTGCCAGCTCACTAGGCACAGATACGCAGTATTTT.

The chain is built from TRBV4-3 and TRBJ2-3; TRBD2 might be the D (7 bases). There are 14 residues in the CDR3. The V end was cut by 4 bases, the J end by 3 bases, with 11 bases between. Germline V gives CDR1 LGHNA, CDR2 YSLEER. The CDR3: CASSPEGGTDTQYF. CDR3 in DNA: TGCGCCAGCAGCCCCGAGGGGGGGACAGATACGCAGTATTTT.

J is TRBJ2-1 and V is TRBV7-3; 9 bases align to TRBD1. V lost 3 bases and J lost 8; bases outside the gene matches: 5. The V gene's germline CDR1 is SGHTA and CDR2 FQGTGA. The CDR3 totals 14 residues. CDR3 nucleotides: TGTGCCAGCAGCTTGGGACAGGGTAGGGATGAGCAGTTCTTC. Its translation is CASSLGQGRDEQFF.

The gene calls are TRBV2 and TRBJ1-6; 7 bases align to TRBD1. CDR1 is SNHLY, CDR2 FYNNEI, per germline. Trimming cost V 5 bases and J 8 bases; bases outside gene matches: 15. There are 17 residues in the CDR3. CDR3 sequence reads: CASSHPGQPSVYSPLHF. CDR3 coding DNA: TGTGCCAGCAGTCATCCGGGACAGCCATCCGTCTATTCACCCCTCCACTTT.

The chain employs TRBV19 and TRBJ1-1; 9 bases agree with TRBD1. V lost 7 bases and J lost 0; bases outside the gene matches: 3. CDR1 and CDR2 (germline): LNHDA, SQIVND (reference sequence). The CDR3 has 14 amino acids. For the CDR3, the DNA is TGTGCCAGTACCGGGACAGGGTTGAACACTGAAGCTTTCTTT. Translated: CASTGTGLNTEAFF.

The J gene is TRBJ2-1, the V gene TRBV28, with D perhaps matching TRBD1 (6 bases). V dropped 1 base and J dropped 7 bases, with 11 bases sitting between them. Germline values: CDR1 MDHEN, CDR2 SYDVKM. The CDR3 spans 14 residues. The CDR3 sequence: CASSLSQGWNEQFF. The CDR3 DNA sequence: TGTGCCAGCAGTTTATCCCAGGGGTGGAATGAGCAGTTCTTC.

This chain links TRBV29-1 with TRBJ1-1; no definite D call. The CDR3 covers 13 residues. Looked up from germline, CDR1 is SQVTM and CDR2 is ANQGSEA. V was shortened by 8 bases and J by 0 bases, with 13 bases between the two germline ends. This chain's CDR3 is CSCTGMVNTEAFF. The DNA for the CDR3 is TGCAGCTGTACCGGGATGGTGAACACTGAAGCTTTCTTT.